Listed here are 21 T cell receptor beta chains from one sample, sequenced in a study of blood T cell repertoires in COVID-19. Generated by immunoSEQ multiplex PCR, the TCRdb table keeps only in-frame clones and is missing some. The table records approximately 230,000 clones, 82% of them present only once. Material: PBMCs or T cells enriched from blood (not recorded which). The receptors were gathered from a man in his forties or fifties who had recovered from COVID-19.

The V and J genes are TRBV2 and TRBJ2-5; D gene uncertain. There are 11 residues in the CDR3. With 3 bases removed from V and 5 bases from J, the gap between germline ends came to 4 bases. Germline lookup yields CDR1 SNHLY and CDR2 FYNNEI. CDR3 amino acids: CASSDRETQYF. The CDR3 DNA sequence: TGTGCCAGCAGTGACAGGGAGACCCAGTACTTC.

V usage is TRBV7-6 and J usage is TRBJ2-1; D is possibly TRBD1 (5 bases). Germline CDR1 and CDR2: SGHVS and FNYEAQ. V was clipped by 4 bases and J by 4 bases, with 14 bases between them. CDR3 length: 15 residues. CDR3: CASSSLTPGYNEQFF. The CDR3 DNA is TGTGCCAGCAGCTCGTTAACTCCAGGGTACAATGAGCAGTTCTTC.

This chain uses TRBV7-6 with TRBJ2-3; 8 nucleotides align to TRBD2. Trimming at V came to 1 base and at J to 5 bases, leaving 8 bases not matched to a gene. This CDR3 region has 16 residues. From germline, CDR1 is SGHVS and CDR2 FNYEAQ. This CDR3 is CASSLVDGGGRDTQYF. For the CDR3, the DNA is TGTGCCAGCAGCTTAGTAGACGGGGGGGGCCGAGATACGCAGTATTTT.

The sample holds one count of this clone. CDR3 DNA sequence: TGCAGCGTCGTGCGTTCTATGGCCGGGGAGCTGTTTTTT. Protein sequence: CSVVRSMAGELFF. This chain connects TRBV29-1 to TRBJ2-2, with D hard to call. The CDR3 has 13 amino acids. The germline gives CDR1 SQVTM, CDR2 ANQGSEA. V lost 6 bases to trimming and J lost 6 bases, with 14 bases between them.

The chain links TRBV7-9 to TRBJ1-4; 9 bases match TRBD1. Looked up from germline, CDR1 is SEHNR and CDR2 is FQNEAQ (reference sequence). After removal of 5 bases from V and 8 bases from J, the junction contained 6 bases not matched to a gene. CDR3 length: 14 amino acids. This CDR3 reads CASSQRTGVEKLFF. Written as DNA, the CDR3 is TGTGCCAGCAGCCAGCGGACAGGGGTGGAAAAACTGTTTTTT.

The genes are TRBV7-8 and TRBJ2-2, with 9 bases that match TRBD1. Germline V gene sequence: CDR1 SGHVS, CDR2 FQNEAQ. V lost 4 bases, J lost 2 bases, and 5 bases stayed unmatched. The CDR3 is 16 amino acids. CDR3 coding DNA: TGTGCCAGCAGCTCAATCACAGGGGGCAACACCGGGGAGCTGTTTTTT. It translates to CASSSITGGNTGELFF.

The V gene is TRBV28, the J gene TRBJ2-7, with TRBD1 matching 9 bases. J gave up 4 bases and V 3 bases, and 7 bases lay outside the gene matches. The CDR3 sequence is 15 residues long. Germline V lookup: CDR1 MDHEN, CDR2 SYDVKM. The CDR3 protein is CASSFSGTGSYEQYF. CDR3 nucleotide sequence: TGTGCCAGCAGTTTCTCTGGGACAGGGAGTTACGAGCAGTACTTC.

The CDR3 DNA is TGCGCCAGCAGCCAAAGCGGGAGGGCTCAAGAGACCCAGTACTTC. Translating it yields CASSQSGRAQETQYF. This chain links TRBV5-1 with TRBJ2-5; TRBD2 aligns across 10 bases. CDR1 is SGHRS, CDR2 YFSETQ, per germline. This CDR3 is 15 amino acids long. The V gene end was trimmed by 4 bases and the J gene end by 2 bases; junction bases not matched to a gene: 5.

The rearrangement links TRBV6-1 to TRBJ1-6; unclear D gene. Per germline, CDR1 MNHNS and CDR2 SASEGT. The CDR3 runs 16 residues. V lost 1 base, J lost 7 bases, and 14 bases lay in between. CDR3 protein: CASSEGFGVGNSPLHF. The CDR3 DNA reads as TGTGCCAGCAGTGAAGGGTTCGGGGTTGGCAATTCACCCCTCCACTTT.

The chain is built from TRBV30 and TRBJ1-2; D uncertain. The CDR3 extends over 12 amino acids. Per germline, CDR1 GTSNPN and CDR2 SVGIG (reference sequence). With 4 bases removed from V and 2 bases from J, the gap between germline ends came to 8 bases. As DNA, the CDR3 is TGTGCCTGGACGTCGGGAAACTATGGCTACACCTTC. Its protein is CAWTSGNYGYTF.

V is TRBV6-5 and J is TRBJ1-5; 10 bases match TRBD1. V was clipped by 5 bases and J by 6 bases; unmatched bases: 4. Germline CDR1 and CDR2: MNHEY and SVGAGI. The CDR3 has 14 amino acids. The CDR3 loop reads CASSPRTGGQPQHF. CDR3 DNA: TGTGCCAGCAGTCCTAGGACAGGGGGTCAGCCCCAGCATTTT.

The rearrangement links TRBV6-5 to TRBJ2-2, with D perhaps TRBD1 (7 bases). The germline V gene has CDR1 MNHEY and CDR2 SVGAGI. The ends were cut back, 11 bases at V and 0 bases at J, with 10 bases in the middle. There are 13 residues in the CDR3. CDR3 sequence: CAGGGPNTGELFF. The CDR3 DNA reads TGTGCCGGAGGGGGCCCGAACACCGGGGAGCTGTTTTTT.

This chain uses TRBV5-4 with TRBJ2-7; D ambiguous. The CDR3 spans 12 residues. CDR1 is SGHNT and CDR2 is YYREEE in the germline V gene (reference sequence). The V end lost 4 bases, the J end lost 4 bases, and 9 bases lay between the germline ends. In DNA form, the CDR3 reads TGTGCCAGCAGCCTCCAGAAATACGAGCAGTACTTC. As protein: CASSLQKYEQYF.

CDR3 loop: CASSLTGVGGYTF. As DNA, the CDR3 is TGTGCCAGCAGTCTGACAGGGGTCGGTGGCTACACCTTC. The chain joins TRBV2 to TRBJ1-2; 8 nucleotides align to TRBD1. CDR1 SNHLY and CDR2 FYNNEI come from the germline V gene. V shed 5 bases and J 7 bases; nucleotides not matched to a gene: 6. The CDR3 contains 13 residues.

J is TRBJ2-1 and V is TRBV11-2; 7 nucleotides align to TRBD2. The J segment lost 3 bases and the V segment lost 5 bases, leaving 7 bases of the junction unmatched. The CDR3 contains 15 residues. Per germline, CDR1 SGHAT and CDR2 FQNNGV. CDR3 nucleotide sequence: TGTGCCAGCAGCAGGGAGGGGCTAAGCTACAATGAGCAGTTCTTC. Translating gives CASSREGLSYNEQFF. The whole variable domain, filled in from reference TRBV11-2 and TRBJ2-1, reads EAGVAQSPRYKIIEKRQSVAFWCNPISGHATLYWYQQILGQGPKLLIQFQNNGVVDDSQLPKDRFSAERLKGVDSTLKIQPAKLEDSAVYLCASSREGLSYNEQFFGPGTRLTVL.

J is TRBJ1-1 and V is TRBV11-1, with D possibly TRBD1 on 6 matching bases. The germline CDR1 and CDR2 sequences are SGHAT and FQDESV (reference sequence). Trimming removed 2 bases at V and 1 base at J, with 11 bases between. This CDR3 spans 15 amino acids. The CDR3 region is CASSLNPTGNTEAFF. CDR3 nucleotides: TGTGCCAGCAGCTTAAACCCGACAGGGAACACTGAAGCTTTCTTT.

The chain employs TRBV11-2 and TRBJ2-7; no clear D. Germline assignment: CDR1 SGHAT and CDR2 FQNNGV. This CDR3 has 14 residues. V was pared by 2 bases and J by 4 bases, with 12 bases between. The CDR3 coding sequence is TGTGCCAGCAGCTTATTTGCCCAGTCTTACGAGCAGTACTTC. Translation: CASSLFAQSYEQYF.

This chain joins TRBV29-1 and TRBJ1-1, with a possible D match to TRBD1 (6 bases). The CDR3 length is 12 residues. With 7 bases removed from V and 0 bases from J, the gap between germline ends came to 9 bases. Germline lookup yields CDR1 SQVTM and CDR2 ANQGSEA. DNA for the CDR3: TGCAGCGGGACAGTCATGAACACTGAAGCTTTCTTT. Its translation: CSGTVMNTEAFF. Together with reference TRBV29-1 and TRBJ1-1, the CDR3 gives the full variable domain: SAVISQKPSRDICQRGTSLTIQCQVDSQVTMMFWYRQQPGQSLTLIATANQGSEATYESGFVIDKFPISRPNLTFSTLTVSNMSPEDSSIYLCSGTVMNTEAFFGQGTRLTVV.

This clone has more than one count but fewer than ten. The chain recombines TRBV28 with TRBJ1-2; 11 bases are a match to TRBD1. Germline V gene data show CDR1 as MDHEN and CDR2 as SYDVKM. This CDR3 has 16 amino acids. The V and J ends lost 3 bases and 4 bases, in that order; junction bases with no gene match: 7. The CDR3 DNA is TGTGCCAGCAGTTTTTTAGGGACAGGGGGATTCTATGGCTACACCTTC. This encodes CASSFLGTGGFYGYTF.

This clone was observed many times. The chain is built from TRBV27 and TRBJ2-6, with TRBD1 identical over 11 bases. In germline, CDR1 is MNHEY, CDR2 SMNVEV (reference sequence). V shed 6 bases, J shed 4 bases, and the junction held 11 bases outside the gene matches. This CDR3 contains 18 residues. CDR3 loop: CASSPSGTGGAGANVLTF. The CDR3 nucleotides read TGTGCCAGCAGCCCCTCCGGGACAGGGGGGGCCGGGGCCAACGTCCTGACTTTC.

In its sample, this clone was seen a few times. Written as DNA, the CDR3 is TGTGCCTGGAGTCACAGGGTCACTCAGCCCCAGCATTTT. It codes for CAWSHRVTQPQHF. The rearrangement uses TRBV30 and TRBJ1-5; perhaps TRBD1 as D (6 bases). The V end was cut by 2 bases, the J end by 6 bases, with 11 bases between. The germline V gene has CDR1 GTSNPN and CDR2 SVGIG (reference sequence). The CDR3 is 13 amino acids.